These T cell receptor beta chains were read from a single sample in a study of blood T cell repertoires in COVID-19. Method: immunoSEQ multiplex PCR; TCRdb's copy keeps in-frame clones and lacks some. The sample lists about 130,000 clones, over 60% occurring once. Material for sequencing was peripheral blood. These receptors were taken from a woman in her seventies with acute or convalescent COVID-19. CDR3s include the opening cysteine and the closing phenylalanine or tryptophan. The D gene is left open where the match is weak. Not all rows give a size; the values are once, few, many and, for expanded clones, a class.

j_gene,abundance,v_gene,d_gene,CDR3nt,CDR3aa
TRBJ2-3,.,TRBV6-5,TRBD2,TGTGCCATTACGACTAGCGGGGGGAACACAGATACGCAGTATTTT,CAITTSGGNTDTQYF
TRBJ1-2,.,TRBV6-5,TRBD1,TGTGCCAGCAGTTTACAGGGGAAGAGCTACACCTTC,CASSLQGKSYTF
TRBJ1-3,once,TRBV20-1,.,TGCAGTGCTGGGCGGGGGGAGATGTTATATTTT,CSAGRGEMLYF
TRBJ2-5,.,TRBV7-6,TRBD1,TGTGCCAGCAGCTTAGAGAGACAGGGGACGACCCAAGAGACCCAGTACTTC,CASSLERQGTTQETQYF
TRBJ2-1,.,TRBV4-1,.,TGCGCCAGCAGCCAAGTGGACAGATCTTCCTACTACAATGAGCAGTTCTTC,CASSQVDRSSYYNEQFF
TRBJ2-7,few,TRBV10-3,TRBD1,TGTGCCATCAGTGGGACAGGGGGCTACGAGCAGTACTTC,CAISGTGGYEQYF
TRBJ1-2,.,TRBV9,TRBD1,TGTGCCAGCAGCGTAGACCCGACAGGGGACTATGGCTACACCTTC,CASSVDPTGDYGYTF
TRBJ1-3,.,TRBV6-1,.,TGTGCCAGCAGTGAAGCGGGGCTCGGAAACACCATATATTTT,CASSEAGLGNTIYF
TRBJ2-2,.,TRBV12-3/TRBV12-4,.,TGTGCCAGCAGTTTAGATTCGGGCGGGGAGCTGTTTTTT,CASSLDSGGELFF
TRBJ2-5,.,TRBV14,TRBD2,TGTGCCAGCAGCCAAGGGCGGGAGACTACTCAAGAGACCCAGTACTTC,CASSQGRETTQETQYF
TRBJ1-2,few,TRBV19,TRBD1,TGTGCCAGTTCTTCAGACAGGGGGGTTCGTGGCTACACCTTC,CASSSDRGVRGYTF
TRBJ2-7,.,TRBV28,.,TGTGCCAGCAGTTCGCGACTGATCTCTCGCTACGAGCAGTACTTC,CASSSRLISRYEQYF
TRBJ2-3,.,TRBV5-1,TRBD1,TGCGCCAGCAGCCTGGGACAGGGTGGTGATACGCAGTATTTT,CASSLGQGGDTQYF
TRBJ1-5,.,TRBV7-9,.,TGTGCCAGCAGCTTCGCAGACAATCAGCCCCAGCATTTT,CASSFADNQPQHF
TRBJ1-2,.,TRBV2,.,TGTGCCAGCAGTGCGGTAGGGAGCTATTTGAGTGGCTACACCTTC,CASSAVGSYLSGYTF
TRBJ2-1,.,TRBV19,TRBD2,TGTGCCAGTAGTATAGATTCGGGCGGGAGCACCTACAATGAGCAGTTCTTC,CASSIDSGGSTYNEQFF
TRBJ1-2,few,TRBV11-2,TRBD1,TGTGCCAGCAGCCGCGGACAGGGGGAAGGGGGCTATGGCTACACCTTC,CASSRGQGEGGYGYTF
TRBJ1-5,.,TRBV6-6,.,TGTGCCAGCGGACCACAAGGGGTAAATCAGCCCCAGCATTTT,CASGPQGVNQPQHF
TRBJ2-2,.,TRBV5-1,TRBD1,TGCGCCAGCAGCTTACGACAGGGCAGAGACACCGGGGAGCTGTTTTTT,CASSLRQGRDTGELFF
TRBJ2-3,.,TRBV9,TRBD2,TGTGCCAGCAGCGACACTAGCGGAAGCACAGATACGCAGTATTTT,CASSDTSGSTDTQYF